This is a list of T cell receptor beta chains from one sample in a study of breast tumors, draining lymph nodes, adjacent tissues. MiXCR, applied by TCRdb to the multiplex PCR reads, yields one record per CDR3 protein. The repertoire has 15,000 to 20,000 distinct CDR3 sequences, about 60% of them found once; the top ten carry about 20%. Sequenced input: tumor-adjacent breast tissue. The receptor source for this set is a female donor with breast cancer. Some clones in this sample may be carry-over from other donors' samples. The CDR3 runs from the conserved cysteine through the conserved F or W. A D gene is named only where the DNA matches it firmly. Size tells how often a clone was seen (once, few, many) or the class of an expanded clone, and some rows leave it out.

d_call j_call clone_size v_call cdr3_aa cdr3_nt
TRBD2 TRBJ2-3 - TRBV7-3 CASSREGSDTQYF TGTGCCAGCAGTAGGGAGGGATCGGATACGCAGTATTTT
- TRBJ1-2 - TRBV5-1 CASSPQGWEDGYTF TGCGCCAGCAGCCCCCAGGGGTGGGAAGATGGCTACACCTTC
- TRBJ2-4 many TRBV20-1 CSASVPGPQNIQYF TGCAGTGCTAGCGTACCGGGACCACAAAACATTCAGTACTTC
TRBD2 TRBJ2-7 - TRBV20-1 CSARDLSGWQYF TGCAGTGCTAGGGACCTTAGCGGGTGGCAGTACTTC
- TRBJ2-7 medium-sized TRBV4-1 CASSQSWADLSYEQYF TGCGCCAGCAGCCAAAGTTGGGCAGACCTTTCCTACGAGCAGTACTTC
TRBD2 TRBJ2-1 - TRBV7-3 CASSSGLAGGREQFF TGTGCCAGCAGCTCGGGACTAGCGGGGGGGAGGGAGCAGTTCTTC
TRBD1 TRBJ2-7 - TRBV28 CAGSLPGTGKSYEQYF TGTGCCGGCAGTCTACCGGGGACAGGGAAGTCCTACGAGCAGTACTTC
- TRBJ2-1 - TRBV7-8 CASSFGEYNEQFF TGTGCCAGCAGCTTTGGGGAATACAATGAGCAGTTCTTC
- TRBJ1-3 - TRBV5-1 CASSLNTGSGNTIYF TGCGCCAGCAGCTTGAACACAGGGAGTGGAAACACCATATATTTT
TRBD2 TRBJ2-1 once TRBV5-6 CASSPPGLAGNEQFF TGTGCCAGCAGCCCTCCGGGACTAGCGGGCAATGAGCAGTTCTTC
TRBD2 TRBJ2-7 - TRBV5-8 CASSLRLAGAYEQYF TGTGCCAGCAGCCTCAGACTAGCGGGAGCCTACGAGCAGTACTTC
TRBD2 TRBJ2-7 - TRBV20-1 CSARTSGRGEQYF TGCAGTGCTAGAACTAGCGGGAGAGGCGAGCAGTACTTC
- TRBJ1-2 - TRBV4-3 CASSQDIEHYGYTF TGCGCCAGCAGCCAAGACATAGAGCACTATGGCTACACCTTC
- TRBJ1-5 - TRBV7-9 CASSLQGNQPQHF TGTGCCAGCAGCTTGCAGGGCAATCAGCCCCAGCATTTT
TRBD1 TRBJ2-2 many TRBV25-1 CASSGLTGDRTGELFF TGTGCCAGCAGTGGGCTGACAGGGGATCGCACCGGGGAGCTGTTTTTT
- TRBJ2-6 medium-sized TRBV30 CAWSPSGANVLTF TGTGCCTGGAGCCCCTCTGGGGCCAACGTCCTGACTTTC
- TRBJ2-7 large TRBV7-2 CASSSGGASGEQYF TGTGCCAGCAGCTCAGGCGGGGCCTCGGGCGAGCAGTACTTC
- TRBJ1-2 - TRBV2 CASSPQTRAGYTF TGTGCCAGCAGTCCCCAGACGCGGGCGGGCTACACCTTC
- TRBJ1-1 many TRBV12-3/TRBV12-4 CASSPTLTNTEAFF TGTGCCAGCAGTCCCACACTGACAAACACTGAAGCTTTCTTT
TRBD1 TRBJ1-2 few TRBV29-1 CSVQGANYGYTF TGCAGCGTGCAGGGGGCTAACTATGGCTACACCTTC
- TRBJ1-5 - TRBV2 CASTGQGLSNQPQHF TGTGCCAGCACGGGGCAGGGACTTAGCAATCAGCCCCAGCATTTT
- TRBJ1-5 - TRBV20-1 CSAISSGRNQPQHF TGCAGTGCTATCAGTTCAGGGCGCAATCAGCCCCAGCATTTT
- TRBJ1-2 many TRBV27 CASRTTGHGYTF TGTGCCAGCAGAACTACAGGGCATGGCTACACCTTC
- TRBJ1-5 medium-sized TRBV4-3 CASSQDPMGQPQHF TGCGCCAGCAGCCAAGATCCGATGGGTCAGCCCCAGCATTTT
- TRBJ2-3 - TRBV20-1 CSARVSGTDTQYF TGCAGTGCTAGAGTATCAGGGACAGATACGCAGTATTTT
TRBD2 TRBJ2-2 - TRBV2 CASRGLVGTGELFF TGTGCCAGCAGGGGACTAGTGGGCACCGGGGAGCTGTTTTTT
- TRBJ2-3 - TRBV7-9 CASSLSDTQYF TGTGCCAGCAGCTTATCAGATACGCAGTATTTT
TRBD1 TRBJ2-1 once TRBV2 CASIGQGGRDEQFF TGTGCCAGTATAGGACAGGGGGGTCGGGATGAGCAGTTCTTC
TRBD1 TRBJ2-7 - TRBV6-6 CASSEPRGQAAYEQYF TGTGCCAGCAGCGAACCGCGGGGACAGGCCGCCTACGAGCAGTACTTC
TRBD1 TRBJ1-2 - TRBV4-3 CASSQRTGNYGYTF TGCGCCAGCAGCCAAAGGACAGGGAACTATGGCTACACCTTC
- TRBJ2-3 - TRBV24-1 CATSGSLRTSTDTQYF TGTGCCACCAGTGGGTCTCTGAGGACTAGCACAGATACGCAGTATTTT
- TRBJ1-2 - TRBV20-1 CSARDYHKMGSDANYGYTF TGCAGTGCTAGAGATTATCATAAAATGGGGTCAGACGCTAACTATGGCTACACCTTC
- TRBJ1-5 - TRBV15 CATSKVGDNQPQHF TGTGCCACCAGCAAGGTAGGGGACAATCAGCCCCAGCATTTT
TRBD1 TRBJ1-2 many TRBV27 CASSFYRGLGYTF TGTGCCAGCAGTTTCTACAGGGGGCTTGGCTACACCTTC
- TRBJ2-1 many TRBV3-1 CASSLAGGRGYNEQFF TGTGCCAGCAGCCTCGCCGGAGGAAGAGGTTACAATGAGCAGTTCTTC
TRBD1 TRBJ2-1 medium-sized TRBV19 CASSTGQGAFNEQFF TGTGCCAGTAGTACAGGACAGGGGGCGTTCAATGAGCAGTTCTTC
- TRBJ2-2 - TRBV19 CASTRSSGLAGELFF TGTGCCAGTACCCGGAGCAGTGGATTGGCCGGGGAGCTGTTTTTT
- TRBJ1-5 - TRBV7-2 CASSFNLGGNQPQHF TGTGCCAGCAGCTTTAATCTTGGTGGGAATCAGCCCCAGCATTTT
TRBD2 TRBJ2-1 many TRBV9 CASGGVSGENEQFF TGTGCCAGTGGGGGGGTCTCTGGTGAAAATGAGCAGTTCTTC
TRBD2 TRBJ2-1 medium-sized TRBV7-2 CASHQSGGRNEQFF TGTGCCAGCCACCAGTCGGGGGGACGGAATGAGCAGTTCTTC
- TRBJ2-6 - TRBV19 CASSIGAGSGANVLTF TGTGCCAGTAGTATAGGGGCGGGCTCTGGGGCCAACGTCCTGACTTTC
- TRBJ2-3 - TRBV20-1 CSARGQGGDTQYF TGCAGTGCTAGGGGTCAAGGGGGGGATACGCAGTATTTT